The clone carrying this T cell receptor (beta chain) was seen only once. Antigen unknown. These data originate in a study of shared clonotypes between healthy human individuals. As originally analysed: Quality scores were absent from the junction-only immunoSEQ sequences, so filtering differed. The protocol was immunoSEQ multiplex PCR, while the TCRdb copy is restricted to in-frame clones and leaves out a portion. V, J and clone size are those of that table, while D and trimming were read from the DNA. The data show roughly 530,000 clones, 90% to 97% seen once. Study-wide results and limits: Non-shared clonotypes were found to have lower generation probabilities than the clonotypes that were shared by all four of the sorted-subset donors. Across several donors, naive CD4 shared roughly 5.1%, naive CD8 over 3%, memory CD4 roughly 2.1%, memory CD8 0.4% to 0.5%. As a rule, naive subsets had a larger estimated richness than memory subsets.

Trimming removed 2 bases from V and 2 bases from J, with 13 bases in between. The germline V gene has CDR1 KGHSH and CDR2 LQKENI. This CDR3 has 16 amino acids. The source of this sequence is a woman in her twenties or thirties in good health. The chain employs TRBV18 and TRBJ1-5; maybe TRBD1 (6 bases). The specimen was naive CD4+ T cells sorted from blood. Noted subset: CD45RA+ positively selected. The CDR3 coding sequence is TGTGCCAGCTCACCAACCGCCAGGGGCGGCAATCAGCCCCAGCATTTT. Translating gives CASSPTARGGNQPQHF.